This T cell receptor beta chain was documented in a study of T cell changes during pregnancy in multiple sclerosis. Clones were read by immunoSEQ multiplex PCR, and TCRdb kept only the in-frame ones, dropping some. The sample records under 110,000 clones, around 92% being singletons. CDR1 is LGHNA and CDR2 is YNFKEQ in the germline V gene. CDR3 length: 16 residues. After removal of 0 bases from V and 4 bases from J, the junction contained 7 bases not matched to a gene. The source of this sequence is a female donor with multiple sclerosis, enrolled in a pregnancy study. The input for sequencing was peripheral blood, taken after pregnancy. V and J are TRBV4-2 and TRBJ1-2, with TRBD1 matching 8 bases. CDR3 residues: CASSQDPAGGSYGYTF. The CDR3 DNA sequence: TGTGCCAGCAGCCAAGATCCTGCAGGGGGCAGCTATGGCTACACCTTC.